This paragraph covers one T cell receptor beta chain sequence. Clones were sequenced by immunoSEQ multiplex PCR, and TCRdb holds only the in-frame ones, with some missing. The table records under 110,000 clones, 86% of them present only once. The data belong to a study of T cell responses to AZD1222 COVID-19 vaccine. There are 13 residues in the CDR3. Germline CDR1 and CDR2: ENHRY and SYGVKD. V was cut by 5 bases and J by 1 base, with 8 bases left in between. The chain recombines TRBV10-3 with TRBJ1-2; D is undetermined. This sequence was found in an adult in good health. Here the sequenced sample was peripheral blood, taken on day 0 of AZD1222 vaccination. The CDR3 sequence: CAISRVGNYGYTF. The DNA for the CDR3 is TGTGCCATCAGTAGGGTGGGTAACTATGGCTACACCTTC.